The 28 T cell receptor beta chains below all came from one sample that was sequenced in a study of a mutant IDH1 vaccine in newly diagnosed glioma. Time point reported: week 5, during vaccination. Each dose delivered 300 ug of mutant IDH1 20-mer peptide subcutaneously with imiquimod. Libraries were prepared by immunoSEQ multiplex PCR; TCRdb keeps only in-frame clonotypes and omits some of them. The table includes 30,000 to 45,000 clones, roughly 90% detected once. These receptors have no known antigen. The input for sequencing was PBMCs, taken from a glioma patient whose treatment included an IDH1 peptide vaccine. The receptors originated from a man aged 45 to 65 with glioma.

This chain connects TRBV2 to TRBJ1-5; 7 bases are a match to TRBD1. The CDR3 is 16 residues long. Germline lookup yields CDR1 SNHLY and CDR2 FYNNEI. V lost 6 bases and J lost 1; bases outside the gene matches: 9. For the CDR3, the DNA is TGTGCCAGCAGCCGACAGGGACCCCTAAGCAATCAGCCCCAGCATTTT. Translating gives CASSRQGPLSNQPQHF.

This clone was observed once. The V call is TRBV27, the J call TRBJ2-5; D perhaps matches TRBD1 (6 bases). V lost 3 bases to trimming and J lost 2 bases, with 13 bases between them. The CDR3 has 15 amino acids. Germline assignment: CDR1 MNHEY and CDR2 SMNVEV (reference sequence). The CDR3 is CASSFFTGYQETQYF. The CDR3 nucleotides are TGTGCCAGCAGTTTCTTCACAGGGTATCAAGAGACCCAGTACTTC.

The chain recombines TRBV4-1 with TRBJ2-7, with D possibly matching TRBD1 (5 bases). CDR3 length: 15 amino acids. The V and J ends lost 0 bases and 2 bases respectively, with 11 bases between them. Looked up from germline, CDR1 is MGHRA and CDR2 is YSYEKL. The CDR3 coding sequence is TGCGCCAGCAGCCAAGATGACAGTCCAACCTACGAGCAGTACTTC. Its protein is CASSQDDSPTYEQYF.

The chain links TRBV28 to TRBJ1-5; 7 bases are a match to TRBD1. Trimming at V came to 7 bases and at J to 3 bases, leaving 6 bases not matched to a gene. The length of the CDR3 is 14 residues. The V gene's germline CDR1 is MDHEN and CDR2 SYDVKM. Here the CDR3 DNA reads TGTGCCAGCACCCGGGGACAGAACAATCAGCCCCAGCATTTT. This encodes CASTRGQNNQPQHF.

In this sample, this clone turned up once. The V and J genes are TRBV4-1 and TRBJ2-2; weak D call: TRBD1 (7 bases). Trimming cost V 3 bases and J 2 bases, with 16 bases left between them. The CDR3 covers 17 residues. Germline CDR1 and CDR2: MGHRA and YSYEKL. The CDR3 loop is CASSHNGGGINTGELFF. The CDR3 DNA follows: TGCGCCAGCAGCCATAACGGAGGGGGCATCAACACCGGGGAGCTGTTTTTT.

The gene calls are TRBV28 and TRBJ2-7, with D perhaps matching TRBD2 (6 bases). V dropped 4 bases and J dropped 4 bases, with 14 bases sitting between them. The CDR3 runs to 14 residues. Germline V gene sequence: CDR1 MDHEN, CDR2 SYDVKM. The CDR3 region has the DNA TGTGCCAGCAGTTACCCCGGGGGAGAGTACGAGCAGTACTTC. It is translated as CASSYPGGEYEQYF.

V usage is TRBV5-6 and J usage is TRBJ2-4; 8 nucleotides line up with TRBD1. This CDR3 is 17 amino acids long. The trim removed 3 bases at V and 5 bases at J, leaving 13 bases unmatched. Germline lookup yields CDR1 SGHDT and CDR2 YYEEEE. DNA for the CDR3: TGTGCCAGCAGCTCTGACAGGGGAAGGTATTGGGAAAACATTCAGTACTTC. This sequence encodes CASSSDRGRYWENIQYF.

This clone appeared a single time. This chain links TRBV6-5 with TRBJ1-1; TRBD1 might be the D (6 bases). In germline, CDR1 is MNHEY, CDR2 SVGAGI. The CDR3 sequence is 14 residues long. Trimming stripped 3 bases from V and 0 bases from J, with 8 bases between. CDR3 protein: CASSYTGMNTEAFF. The DNA of the CDR3 is TGTGCCAGCAGTTATACAGGGATGAACACTGAAGCTTTCTTT.

The V and J genes are TRBV30 and TRBJ2-7; D is possibly TRBD1 (7 bases). The V and J ends lost 2 bases and 6 bases respectively, with 20 bases between them. The CDR3 covers 15 residues. The germline CDR1 and CDR2 sequences are GTSNPN and SVGIG (reference sequence). CDR3 region: CAWSLGGGGLPEQYF. As DNA, the CDR3 is TGTGCCTGGAGTTTAGGAGGGGGCGGCCTTCCCGAGCAGTACTTC.

The CDR3 DNA is TGTGCCAGCAGCTTAGTCCCGGTCGGAGATACGCAGTATTTT. It translates to CASSLVPVGDTQYF. This sequence joins TRBV7-6 and TRBJ2-3; the D is unclear. The length of the CDR3 is 14 residues. Germline V lookup: CDR1 SGHVS, CDR2 FNYEAQ. The germline V and J ends were trimmed by 1 base and 5 bases, with 10 bases remaining between them.

The chain carries TRBV7-8 and TRBJ1-1, with D perhaps matching TRBD1 (6 bases). Between the trimmed V and J ends, which lost 5 bases and 9 bases, there was a span of 16 bases. The CDR3 loop spans 13 amino acids. Germline CDR1 SGHVS, CDR2 FQNEAQ. The CDR3 DNA sequence: TGTGCCAGCAGCCCCCAGGGGTCCACCAAAGCTTTCTTT. Protein: CASSPQGSTKAFF.

The rearrangement links TRBV4-1 to TRBJ1-6; a possible D gene is TRBD1 (6 bases). V was cut by 4 bases and J by 8 bases, with 27 bases left in between. Looked up from germline, CDR1 is MGHRA and CDR2 is YSYEKL. The CDR3 is 19 amino acids. The CDR3 DNA is TGCGCCAGCAGCCGCAGGCGGCCGGGGGGCAGGGCGGTCGATTCACCCCTCCACTTT. It translates to CASSRRRPGGRAVDSPLHF.

The chain joins TRBV7-2 to TRBJ2-7; D is unresolved. CDR1 is SGHTA, CDR2 FQGNSA, per germline. This CDR3 region has 16 residues. The V end was cut by 5 bases, the J end by 2 bases, with 19 bases between. CDR3 residues: CASSPRFVTGTYEQYF. The DNA of the CDR3 is TGTGCCAGCAGCCCCCGCTTTGTGACTGGGACCTACGAGCAGTACTTC.

The chain links TRBV4-2 to TRBJ2-7; either TRBD1 or TRBD2 may supply D (5 bases each). In germline, CDR1 is LGHNA, CDR2 YNFKEQ. V was cut by 0 bases and J by 3 bases, with 15 bases left in between. The CDR3 has 16 amino acids. CDR3 nucleotides: TGTGCCAGCAGCCAAGATTGGGGGAGTGCAAACTACGAGCAGTACTTC. It specifies CASSQDWGSANYEQYF.

The chain has TRBV14 and TRBJ1-6; a weak D match, TRBD1 (5 bases). This CDR3 contains 16 residues. V was trimmed by 4 bases and J by 2 bases, leaving 12 bases between them. Germline assignment: CDR1 SGHDN and CDR2 FVKESK. The CDR3 here is CASSLRQGTYNSPLHF. The CDR3 DNA reads TGTGCCAGCAGCCTGAGGCAGGGCACCTATAATTCACCCCTCCACTTT. The whole variable domain, remainder taken from reference TRBV14 and TRBJ1-6, is EAGVTQFPSHSVIEKGQTVTLRCDPISGHDNLYWYRRVMGKEIKFLLHFVKESKQDESGMPNNRFLAERTGGTYSTLKVQPAELEDSGVYFCASSLRQGTYNSPLHFGNGTRLTVT.

The gene calls are TRBV7-2 and TRBJ2-3; D unresolved. The V and J ends lost 6 bases and 2 bases respectively, with 6 bases between them. Germline V gene data show CDR1 as SGHTA and CDR2 as FQGNSA. The CDR3 has 12 amino acids. Here the CDR3 reads CASRLVTDTQYF. In DNA form, the CDR3 reads TGTGCCAGCAGGTTGGTCACAGATACGCAGTATTTT.

The chain couples TRBV10-2 to TRBJ2-7; D possibly matches TRBD1 or TRBD2 (5 bases each). The CDR3 contains 14 residues. Germline CDR1 reads WSHSY; CDR2 reads SAAADI. The V end lost 7 bases, the J end lost 0 bases, and 13 bases lay between the germline ends. CDR3 protein: CASIPRDGSYEQYF. CDR3 DNA: TGCGCCAGCATCCCCCGGGACGGCTCCTACGAGCAGTACTTC.

There are a few counts of this clone. The CDR3 here is CSVEIRDLYGYTF. DNA for the CDR3: TGCAGCGTTGAAATCAGGGACCTCTATGGCTACACCTTC. This sequence joins TRBV29-1 and TRBJ1-2; maybe TRBD1 (5 bases). The CDR3 totals 13 residues. CDR1 is SQVTM and CDR2 is ANQGSEA in the germline V gene. V lost 2 bases and J 4 bases, leaving 11 bases between the germline ends.

This chain uses TRBV19 with TRBJ2-7, with 10 positions matching TRBD1. The CDR3 consists of 15 residues. Germline values: CDR1 LNHDA, CDR2 SQIVND (reference sequence). V lost 5 bases to trimming and J lost 5 bases; unmatched junction nucleotides: 9. CDR3 amino acids: CASSPRTGGLHEQYF. The CDR3 coding sequence is TGTGCCAGTAGTCCTCGGACAGGGGGGCTCCACGAGCAGTACTTC.

This rearrangement joins TRBV9 to TRBJ1-1, with unresolved D. The V end was cut by 0 bases, the J end by 1 base, with 10 bases between. The CDR3 length is 15 residues. Germline CDR1 and CDR2: SGDLS and YYNGEE. CDR3: CASSVGRLRNTEAFF. CDR3 nucleotide sequence: TGTGCCAGCAGCGTAGGGCGCCTAAGGAACACTGAAGCTTTCTTT.

This chain connects TRBV19 to TRBJ2-7; weak D call: TRBD1 (6 bases). V lost 5 bases and J lost 2, with 16 bases in between. The CDR3 runs 15 residues. Germline CDR1 reads LNHDA; CDR2 reads SQIVND (reference sequence). The CDR3 protein is CASSASLTGTYEQYF. Written as DNA, the CDR3 is TGTGCCAGTAGTGCAAGCCTAACAGGGACCTACGAGCAGTACTTC.

The gene calls are TRBV28 and TRBJ1-1; the D is unclear. The CDR3 extends over 13 amino acids. Germline values: CDR1 MDHEN, CDR2 SYDVKM. V was trimmed by 11 bases and J by 3 bases, leaving 16 bases between them. In DNA form, the CDR3 reads TGTGCCCACACCAGCGGGCCGTACACTGAAGCTTTCTTT. Protein sequence: CAHTSGPYTEAFF.

The rearrangement links TRBV19 to TRBJ1-5, with D hard to call. The CDR3 has 15 residues. Trimming cost V 6 bases and J 0 bases, with 12 bases left between them. The germline V gene encodes CDR1 LNHDA and CDR2 SQIVND (reference sequence). The CDR3 nucleotides are TGTGCCAGTAGGTCGGTAACATATAGCAATCAGCCCCAGCATTTT. Amino acid sequence: CASRSVTYSNQPQHF.

The chain is built from TRBV7-8 and TRBJ1-6, with D tentatively TRBD1 (5 bases). Germline CDR1 reads SGHVS; CDR2 reads FQNEAQ. V was shortened by 4 bases and J by 7 bases, with 23 bases between the two germline ends. The CDR3 has 18 residues. The CDR3 is CASSYTHTTAGKNSPLHF. As DNA, the CDR3 is TGTGCCAGCAGCTACACCCACACAACTGCAGGGAAGAATTCACCCCTCCACTTT.

The gene calls are TRBV7-2 and TRBJ2-2; D is tentatively TRBD1 or TRBD2 (5 bases each). Germline-derived CDR1 and CDR2 are SGHTA and FQGNSA. The V end was cut by 3 bases, the J end by 5 bases, with 13 bases between. The CDR3 is 15 amino acids. CDR3 coding DNA: TGTGCCAGCAGCTTTAAGGGGAGAGAGACCGGGGAGCTGTTTTTT. Protein sequence: CASSFKGRETGELFF.

CDR3 sequence reads: CASSVRDSGELFF. In DNA, the CDR3 is TGTGCCAGCAGCGTACGGGACAGTGGGGAGCTGTTTTTT. The chain couples TRBV9 to TRBJ2-2; TRBD1 agrees at 7 bases. CDR1 and CDR2 (germline): SGDLS, YYNGEE. CDR3 length equals 13 residues. V lost 1 base to trimming and J lost 8 bases; unmatched junction nucleotides: 2. Full variable domain (rest looked up from reference TRBV9 and TRBJ2-2): DSGVTQTPKHLITATGQRVTLRCSPRSGDLSVYWYQQSLDQGLQFLIQYYNGEERAKGNILERFSAQQFPDLHSELNLSSLELGDSALYFCASSVRDSGELFFGEGSRLTVL.

The CDR3 sequence: CSVDFFETQYF. The CDR3, as DNA: TGCAGCGTTGATTTTTTTGAGACCCAGTACTTC. V is TRBV29-1 and J is TRBJ2-5; the D is unclear. Germline loops: CDR1 SQVTM, CDR2 ANQGSEA. V was trimmed by 3 bases and J by 5 bases, leaving 7 bases between them. This CDR3 has 11 residues.

The J gene is TRBJ1-5, the V gene TRBV30, with D hard to call. This CDR3 region has 13 residues. Trimming took off 0 bases at V and 5 bases at J, with 8 bases between the two ends. The germline V gene encodes CDR1 GTSNPN and CDR2 SVGIG (reference sequence). CDR3 DNA sequence: TGTGCCTGGAGTGTAGACAACTATCAGCCCCAGCATTTT. Translating gives CAWSVDNYQPQHF.